This T cell receptor (beta chain) was captured by sequencing in a study of shared clonotypes between healthy human individuals. Sequenced by immunoSEQ multiplex PCR; TCRdb stores in-frame clones only, minus some. The sample holds over 850,000 clones, 70% to 80% seen once. Healthy adults negative for HIV, lacking recent acute infections or vaccinations, served as donors. A word on this clone: Its antigen is unknown.

The CDR3 is made up of 14 amino acids. Trimming cost V 3 bases and J 1 base; bases outside gene matches: 0. Per the germline V gene, CDR1 is SGHTA and CDR2 is FQGNSA. Whole-study results and caveats: Only blood was sampled, and tissue TCR repertoires likely differ from blood ones.

The material sequenced was memory CD4+ T cells from PBMCs. Subset indicated: CD45RA-negative fraction. V usage is TRBV7-2 and J usage is TRBJ2-1; TRBD1 matches 7 bases. The sequence derives from a man aged 18-30 years in good health. Some clones in this sample may be carry-over from other donors' samples. As DNA, the CDR3 is TGTGCCAGCAGCTTCAGGGGGTCCTACAATGAGCAGTTCTTC. Its translation: CASSFRGSYNEQFF.